This TCR beta chain came from a study of blood T cell repertoires in COVID-19. Study-wide context: Either two negative PCRs, clearance, or symptom resolution qualified Cohort 3 donors as recovered. Sources were T cells, B-cell-depleted T cells, or PBMCs; the material itself was cDNA or gDNA.

Produced via immunoSEQ multiplex PCR; TCRdb's table is partial and in-frame only. The sample lists 250,000 to 300,000 clones, 88% occurring once. This study enrolled people aged roughly 18 to 89 from about two dozen US geographic areas. Participants were placed into cohorts based on the clinical history they reported. CDR3 length: 16 residues. The V end lost 5 bases, the J end lost 4 bases, and 18 bases lay between the germline ends. Germline CDR1 SGHTA, CDR2 FQGNSA. The receptor was isolated from a woman in her fifties or sixties in a cohort exposed to, infected with or recovered from COVID-19 (not recorded which). The sample comprised PBMCs or T cells enriched from blood (not recorded which). This sequence joins TRBV7-2 and TRBJ2-1, with D possibly being TRBD2 (6 bases). The DNA for the CDR3 is TGTGCCAGCAGCCCTCGGAGGGGTAGAGGATACAATGAGCAGTTCTTC. It encodes CASSPRRGRGYNEQFF.